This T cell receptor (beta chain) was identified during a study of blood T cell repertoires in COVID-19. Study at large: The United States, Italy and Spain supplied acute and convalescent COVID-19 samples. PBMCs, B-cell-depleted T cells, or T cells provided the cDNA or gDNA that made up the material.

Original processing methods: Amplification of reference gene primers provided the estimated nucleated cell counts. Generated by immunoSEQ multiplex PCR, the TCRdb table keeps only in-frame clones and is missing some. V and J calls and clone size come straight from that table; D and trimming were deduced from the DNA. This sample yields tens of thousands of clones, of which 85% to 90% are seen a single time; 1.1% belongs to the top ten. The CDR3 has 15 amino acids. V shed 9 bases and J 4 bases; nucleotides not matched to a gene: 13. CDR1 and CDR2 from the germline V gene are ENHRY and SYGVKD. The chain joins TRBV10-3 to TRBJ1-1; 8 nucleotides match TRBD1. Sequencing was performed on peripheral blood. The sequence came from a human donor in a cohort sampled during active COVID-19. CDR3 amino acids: CAIPRDRGPLTEAFF. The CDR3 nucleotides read TGTGCCATTCCCCGAGACAGGGGCCCCCTCACTGAAGCTTTCTTT.